The sample holds one count of the clone carrying this T cell receptor (beta chain). This entry belongs to a study of siplizumab effects on memory and regulatory T cells. Germline V gene data show CDR1 as KGHSH and CDR2 as LQKENI. The V gene end was trimmed by 6 bases and the J gene end by 3 bases; junction bases not matched to a gene: 11. CDR3 size: 18 residues. Clones were read by immunoSEQ multiplex PCR, and TCRdb kept only the in-frame ones, dropping some. The table shows around 83,000 clones, with 90% occurring only once. Sequencing was done on a sample of CD4+ T cells sorted from blood. The chain uses TRBV18 and TRBJ2-3, with 14 bases aligning to TRBD2. The source is a human donor in good health. The CDR3 spells CASSPRGTSGSTTDTQYF. For the CDR3, the DNA is TGTGCCAGCTCCCCCAGGGGGACTAGCGGGAGTACGACAGATACGCAGTATTTT. Complete variable domain (other parts from reference TRBV18 and TRBJ2-3): NAGVMQNPRHLVRRRGQEARLRCSPMKGHSHVYWYRQLPEEGLKFMVYLQKENIIDESGMPKERFSAEFPKEGPSILRIQQVVRGDSAAYFCASSPRGTSGSTTDTQYFGPGTRLTVL.